This TCR beta chain stems from a study of CD8+ T cells in alopecia areata. Study overall: Patients took tofacitinib for 6 to 18 months, followed by 6 drug-free months. Study conclusions and caveats: Tofacitinib yielded significantly lower scalp clonality and fewer expanded CD8+ clones among the top 100. Across lesional scalp, and particularly alopecia totalis/universalis, clonality surpassed that of normal scalp. Scalp samples also yield sequences of resident alphabeta T cells from normal skin.

After removal of 8 bases from V and 14 bases from J, the junction contained 15 bases not matched to a gene. Germline V gene lookup returns CDR1 SQVTM and CDR2 ANQGSEA. This CDR3 has 12 residues. Note on this clone: Its target is not known.

Sequencing used cDNA as its template, made by extracting RNA and reverse transcribing it. Data came from immunoSEQ multiplex PCR; TCRdb stores just in-frame clones and leaves some out. This table holds 120,000 or so clones, 58% found once. Described treatment: oral pan-JAK inhibitor, 5-10 mg twice daily. J is TRBJ2-3 and V is TRBV29-1; TRBD2 aligns across 8 bases. The material was CD8+ T cells sorted from blood, obtained at week 4, from a patient treated with tofacitinib. The source of this sequence is a human donor with alopecia areata. The CDR3 coding sequence is TGCAGCATCCTCTCGGGGGGGACTGAGCGGTATTTT. It specifies CSILSGGTERYF.